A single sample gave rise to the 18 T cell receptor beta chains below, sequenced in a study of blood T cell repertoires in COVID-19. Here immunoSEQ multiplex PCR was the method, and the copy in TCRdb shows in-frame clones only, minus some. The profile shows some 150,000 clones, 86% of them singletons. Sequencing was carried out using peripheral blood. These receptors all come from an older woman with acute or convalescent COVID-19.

The CDR3 sequence: CASYPTPGLASSEQFF. In DNA, the CDR3 is TGTGCCAGCTATCCCACCCCCGGACTAGCGTCCTCCGAGCAGTTCTTC. The chain links TRBV27 to TRBJ2-1; 9 nucleotides align to TRBD2. CDR3 length: 16 residues. The trim removed 8 bases at V and 10 bases at J, leaving 18 bases unmatched. In germline, CDR1 is MNHEY, CDR2 SMNVEV (reference sequence).

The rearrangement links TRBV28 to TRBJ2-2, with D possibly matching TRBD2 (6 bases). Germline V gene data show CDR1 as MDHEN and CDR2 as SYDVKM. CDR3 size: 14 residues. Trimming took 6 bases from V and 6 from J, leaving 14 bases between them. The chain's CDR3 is CASRRLVNAGELFF. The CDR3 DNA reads TGTGCCAGCAGACGACTAGTAAACGCCGGGGAGCTGTTTTTT.

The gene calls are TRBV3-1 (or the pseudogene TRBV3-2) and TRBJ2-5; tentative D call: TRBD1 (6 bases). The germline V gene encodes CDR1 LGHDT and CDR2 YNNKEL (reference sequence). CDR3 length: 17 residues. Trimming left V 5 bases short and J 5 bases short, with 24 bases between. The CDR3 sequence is CASSYPGSLGAHETQYF. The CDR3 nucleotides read TGTGCCAGCAGCTACCCGGGTTCATTGGGGGCGCACGAGACCCAGTACTTC.

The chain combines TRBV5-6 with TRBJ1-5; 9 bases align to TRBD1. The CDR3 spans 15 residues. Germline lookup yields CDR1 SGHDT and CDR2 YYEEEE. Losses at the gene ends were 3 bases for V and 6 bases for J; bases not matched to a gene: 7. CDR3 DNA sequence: TGTGCCAGCAGCTCTGGGACAGGGCTTGCTCAGCCCCAGCATTTT. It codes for CASSSGTGLAQPQHF.

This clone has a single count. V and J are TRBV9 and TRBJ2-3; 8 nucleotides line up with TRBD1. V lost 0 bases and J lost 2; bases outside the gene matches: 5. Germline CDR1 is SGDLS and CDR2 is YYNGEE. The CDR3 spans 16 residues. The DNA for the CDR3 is TGTGCCAGCAGCGTAGTGTCAGGGGGCGTCACAGATACGCAGTATTTT. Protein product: CASSVVSGGVTDTQYF.

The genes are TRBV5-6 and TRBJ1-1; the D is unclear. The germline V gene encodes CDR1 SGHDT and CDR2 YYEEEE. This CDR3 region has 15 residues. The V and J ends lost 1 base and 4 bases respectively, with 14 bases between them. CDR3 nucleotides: TGTGCCAGCAGCTTGCCAGGAACCCGAACCACTGAAGCTTTCTTT. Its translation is CASSLPGTRTTEAFF.

CDR3 residues: CAWTGRGATPPYEQYF. The CDR3 DNA reads as TGTGCCTGGACGGGCAGGGGCGCTACTCCCCCCTACGAGCAGTACTTC. This sequence joins TRBV30 and TRBJ2-7, with a weak D call TRBD1 (6 bases). V was pared by 4 bases and J by 2 bases, with 21 bases between. The germline V gene has CDR1 GTSNPN and CDR2 SVGIG (reference sequence). The CDR3 extends over 16 amino acids.

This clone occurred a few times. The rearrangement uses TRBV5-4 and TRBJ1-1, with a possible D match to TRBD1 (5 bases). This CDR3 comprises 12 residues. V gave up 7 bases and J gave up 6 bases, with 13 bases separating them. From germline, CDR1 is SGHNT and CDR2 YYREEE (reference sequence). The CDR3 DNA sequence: TGTGCCAGCGGCCAAATGGGGCCTGAAGCTTTCTTT. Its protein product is CASGQMGPEAFF.

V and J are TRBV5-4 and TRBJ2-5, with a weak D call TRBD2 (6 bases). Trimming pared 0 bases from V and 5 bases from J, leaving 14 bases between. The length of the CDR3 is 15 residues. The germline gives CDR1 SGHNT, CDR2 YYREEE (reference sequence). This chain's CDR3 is CASSLAIAARETQYF. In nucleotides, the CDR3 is TGTGCCAGCAGCTTGGCCATAGCGGCGCGGGAGACCCAGTACTTC.

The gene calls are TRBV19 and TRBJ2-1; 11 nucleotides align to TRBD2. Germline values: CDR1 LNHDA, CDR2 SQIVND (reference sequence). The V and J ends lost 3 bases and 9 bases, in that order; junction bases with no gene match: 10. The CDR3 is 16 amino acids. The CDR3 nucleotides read TGTGCCAGTAGTATTTCGACTAGCGGGGCGGCTAGTGAGCAGTTCTTC. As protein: CASSISTSGAASEQFF.

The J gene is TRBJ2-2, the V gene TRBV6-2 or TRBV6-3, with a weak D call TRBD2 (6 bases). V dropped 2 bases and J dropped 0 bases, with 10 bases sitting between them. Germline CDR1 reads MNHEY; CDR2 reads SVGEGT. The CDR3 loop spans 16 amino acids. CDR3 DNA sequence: TGTGCCAGCAGTTACCCGGCGGGACCGAACACCGGGGAGCTGTTTTTT. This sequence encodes CASSYPAGPNTGELFF.

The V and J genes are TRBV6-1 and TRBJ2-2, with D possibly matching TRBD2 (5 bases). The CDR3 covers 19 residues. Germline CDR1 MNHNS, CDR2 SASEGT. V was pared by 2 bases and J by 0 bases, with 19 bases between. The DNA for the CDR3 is TGTGCCAGCAGTGAATGGATGGAAGAGGGTAGGGCGAACACCGGGGAGCTGTTTTTT. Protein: CASSEWMEEGRANTGELFF.

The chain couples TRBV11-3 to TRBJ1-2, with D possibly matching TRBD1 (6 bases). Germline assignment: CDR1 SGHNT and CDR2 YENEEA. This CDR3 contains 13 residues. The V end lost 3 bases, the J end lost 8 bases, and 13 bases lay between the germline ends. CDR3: CASSFEGVRGYTF. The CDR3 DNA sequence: TGTGCCAGCAGCTTCGAGGGGGTTAGGGGCTACACCTTC.

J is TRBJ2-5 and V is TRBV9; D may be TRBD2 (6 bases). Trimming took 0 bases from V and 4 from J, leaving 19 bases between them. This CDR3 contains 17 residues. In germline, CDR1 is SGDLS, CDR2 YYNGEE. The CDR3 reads CASSVDPTGLQGETQYF. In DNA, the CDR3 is TGTGCCAGCAGCGTAGATCCCACGGGACTCCAAGGAGAGACCCAGTACTTC.

The CDR3 coding sequence is TGCGCCAGCAGCCAAGAACCGGGACAGCCTTACAATGAGCAGTTCTTC. Protein sequence: CASSQEPGQPYNEQFF. The V and J genes are TRBV4-1 and TRBJ2-1; TRBD1 matches at 7 bases. V was clipped by 0 bases and J by 4 bases; unmatched bases: 6. The CDR3 has 16 residues. CDR1 and CDR2 from the germline V gene are MGHRA and YSYEKL.

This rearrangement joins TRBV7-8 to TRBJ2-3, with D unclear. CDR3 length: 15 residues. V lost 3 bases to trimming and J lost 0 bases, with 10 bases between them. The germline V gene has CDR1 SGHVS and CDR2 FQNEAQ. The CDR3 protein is CASSFAALSTDTQYF. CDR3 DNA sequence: TGTGCCAGCAGCTTTGCGGCCTTGAGCACAGATACGCAGTATTTT.

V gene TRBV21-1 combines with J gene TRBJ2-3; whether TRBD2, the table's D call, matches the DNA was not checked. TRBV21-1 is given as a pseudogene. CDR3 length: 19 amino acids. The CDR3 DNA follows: TGTGCCAGCAGCACCCGGCGGGCCAGCGGGGGTCCCCGCACAGATACGCAGTATTTT. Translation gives CASSTRRASGGPRTDTQYF.

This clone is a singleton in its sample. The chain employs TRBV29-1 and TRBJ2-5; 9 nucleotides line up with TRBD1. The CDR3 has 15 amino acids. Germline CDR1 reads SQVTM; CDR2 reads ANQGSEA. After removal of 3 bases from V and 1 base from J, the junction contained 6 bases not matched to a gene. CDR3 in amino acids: CSVDPTGGAQETQYF. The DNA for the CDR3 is TGCAGCGTTGACCCGACAGGGGGGGCCCAAGAGACCCAGTACTTC.